These 14 T cell receptor beta chains originate from one sample sequenced in a study of prognosis after radiotherapy for stage I lung cancer. The study amplified the TCR beta CDR3 region from genomic DNA. This amplification was carried out by two rounds of multiplex PCR. Primers specific to each TRBV and TRBJ gene were used in first-round PCR. TCRdb used MiXCR to reprocess the multiplex PCR reads, holding one entry per CDR3 protein. The sample yields around 12,000 distinct CDR3 sequences, 40% to 45% seen once. The sample here was PBMCs, taken before or after stereotactic body radiation therapy (not recorded which). The receptors were gathered from a donor over 45 with non-small cell lung cancer.

On this clonotype: This may be a read error, as it is one base from a much larger clone. The rearrangement joins TRBV4-3 to TRBJ1-1; D is unresolved. The germline CDR1 and CDR2 sequences are LGHNA and YSLEER. The CDR3 runs to 14 residues. The germline V and J ends were trimmed by 3 bases and 6 bases, with 14 bases remaining between them. The CDR3 reads CASSQNPSFPEAFF. CDR3 nucleotides: TGCGCCAGCAGCCAGAACCCCAGTTTCCCTGAAGCTTTCTTT.

This clonotype was seen a single time. A single base is all that separates this from a far larger clone, so a read error is likely. The chain combines TRBV6-5 with TRBJ2-7; D is ambiguous. The CDR3 is made up of 14 amino acids. Per the germline V gene, CDR1 is MNHEY and CDR2 is SVGAGI. Trimming left V 7 bases short and J 2 bases short, with 15 bases between. The chain's CDR3 is CASKWEGFPYEQYF. The CDR3 region has the DNA TGTGCCAGCAAGTGGGAAGGATTCCCCTACGAGCAGTACTTC.

The chain combines TRBV6-2 or TRBV6-3 with TRBJ2-1; a possible D gene is TRBD2 (6 bases). CDR3 size: 15 residues. V shed 4 bases and J shed 6 bases, with 16 bases lying between them. Germline V gene lookup returns CDR1 MNHEY and CDR2 SVGEGT. The CDR3 sequence: CASSSRLGGANEQFF. CDR3 DNA: TGTGCCAGCAGTTCACGTCTGGGGGGAGCCAATGAGCAGTTCTTC.

A remark on this clonotype: One base away lies a much larger clone, so this may be a sequencing read error. CDR3 amino acids: CSAIESSRNEQFF. DNA of the CDR3: TGCAGTGCTATAGAGAGTAGTAGGAATGAGCAGTTCTTC. V is TRBV20-1 and J is TRBJ2-1, with D uncertain. Germline lookup yields CDR1 DFQATT and CDR2 SNEGSKA (reference sequence). There are 13 residues in the CDR3. Trimming cost V 4 bases and J 7 bases, with 14 bases left between them.

This clonotype was seen only once. CDR3: CASSLGGSRYEQYF. CDR3 DNA sequence: TGTGCCAGCAGTTTAGGCGGGAGTCGGTACGAGCAGTACTTC. The J gene is TRBJ2-7, the V gene TRBV12-3 or TRBV12-4; 7 bases align to TRBD2. J lost 4 bases, V lost 1 base, and 4 bases had no gene match. The CDR3 is 14 residues long.

This clonotype was counted ten times or more. The J gene is TRBJ2-7, the V gene TRBV19; TRBD1 agrees at 10 bases. CDR1 is LNHDA and CDR2 is SQIVND in the germline V gene (reference sequence). The CDR3 is 14 amino acids. The J segment lost 0 bases and the V segment lost 5 bases, leaving 1 base of the junction unmatched. CDR3 residues: CASSWTGGSYEQYF. CDR3 nucleotide sequence: TGTGCCAGTAGTTGGACAGGGGGCTCCTACGAGCAGTACTTC.

This clonotype was counted many times. The V call is TRBV2, the J call TRBJ2-5; TRBD1 agrees at 9 bases. Germline V gene lookup returns CDR1 SNHLY and CDR2 FYNNEI. The CDR3 extends over 16 amino acids. Trimming cost V 6 bases and J 2 bases; bases outside gene matches: 10. The CDR3 spells CASRTGTGRGQETQYF. In nucleotides, the CDR3 is TGTGCCAGCAGAACCGGGACAGGGAGGGGTCAAGAGACCCAGTACTTC.

In this sample, this clonotype is medium-sized (0.01 to 0.1%). V usage is TRBV6-2 or TRBV6-3 and J usage is TRBJ2-1; a weak D match, TRBD1 (6 bases). CDR3 length: 15 residues. V gave up 0 bases and J gave up 0 bases, with 6 bases separating them. From germline, CDR1 is MNHEY and CDR2 SVGEGT. As DNA, the CDR3 is TGTGCCAGCAGTTACTCAGGGGGCTCCTACAATGAGCAGTTCTTC. It codes for CASSYSGGSYNEQFF.

Within the sample, this clonotype is medium-sized (0.01 to 0.1%). The CDR3 loop reads CASSYSIWLAATNEQFF. CDR3 DNA: TGTGCCAGCAGTTACTCGATTTGGCTAGCTGCTACCAATGAGCAGTTCTTC. V is TRBV6-5 and J is TRBJ2-1; TRBD2 might be the D (5 bases). The germline V gene has CDR1 MNHEY and CDR2 SVGAGI. The CDR3 runs 17 residues. V was trimmed by 0 bases and J by 6 bases, leaving 18 bases between them.

A word on this clonotype: This likely came from a read error, as a far larger clone is one base away. This chain connects TRBV6-9 to TRBJ2-3, with D uncertain. Germline lookup yields CDR1 MNHGY and CDR2 SVAAGI. The CDR3 totals 13 residues. V was cut by 6 bases and J by 7 bases, with 14 bases left in between. CDR3 amino acids: CASRTDGAYTQYF. For the CDR3, the DNA is TGTGCCAGCAGGACCGATGGCGCATATACGCAGTATTTT.

The chain is built from TRBV28 and TRBJ1-2, with a possible D match to TRBD1 (6 bases). The CDR3 is 14 residues long. The V end was cut by 2 bases, the J end by 2 bases, with 9 bases between. The germline gives CDR1 MDHEN, CDR2 SYDVKM. CDR3 nucleotides: TGTGCCAGCAGTTTAAACAGGGACAACTATGGCTACACCTTC. Residues: CASSLNRDNYGYTF.

The J gene is TRBJ2-1, the V gene TRBV28; 8 bases align to TRBD2. Trimming at V came to 4 bases and at J to 9 bases, leaving 14 bases not matched to a gene. The CDR3 length is 16 residues. From germline, CDR1 is MDHEN and CDR2 SYDVKM. The DNA of the CDR3 is TGTGCCAGCAGTTCTTTGGGAAGCGGGAGACTTAGTGAGCAGTTCTTC. Its protein is CASSSLGSGRLSEQFF. The whole variable domain, filled in from reference TRBV28 and TRBJ2-1, reads DVKVTQSSRYLVKRTGEKVFLECVQDMDHENMFWYRQDPGLGLRLIYFSYDVKMKEKGDIPEGYSVSREKKERFSLILESASTNQTSMYLCASSSLGSGRLSEQFFGPGTRLTVL.

A note on this clonotype: At one boundary the junction diverges from the germline segment, which might be a read error. The chain is built from TRBV7-7 and TRBJ2-5; D possibly uses TRBD1 or TRBD2 (5 bases each). Germline CDR1 reads SSHAT; CDR2 reads FNYEAQ (reference sequence). This CDR3 has 15 amino acids. The CDR3: CASSLGTGSGETQYF. The CDR3 coding sequence is TGTGCTAGCAGCTTAGGGACGGGTTCAGGGGAGACCCAGTACTTC.

With regard to this clonotype: This may be a read error, as it is one base from a much larger clone. This chain links TRBV5-1 with TRBJ2-7; TRBD1 is a possible D gene (5 bases). The length of the CDR3 is 13 residues. Between the trimmed V and J ends, which lost 4 bases and 3 bases, there was a span of 11 bases. Germline CDR1 is SGHRS and CDR2 is YFSETQ. The CDR3 protein is CASSQGLIYEQYF. CDR3 bases: TGCGCCAGCAGCCAGGGATTGATCTACGAGCAGTACTTC.